This is a list of T cell receptor beta chains from one sample in a study of persistence of HIV-infected CD4 T cells. Antigen specificity for these receptors is unknown. The repertoire was sequenced with immunoSEQ multiplex PCR; TCRdb's copy has only in-frame clones and lacks some. Here the sample spans about 39,000 clones, over 65% being singletons. Sequencing was performed on cultured CD4+ T cells from PBMCs, taken from a patient who received antiretroviral therapy. All receptors come from an adult with HIV. The donor label of this sample is uncertain. Both conserved end residues are part of each CDR3. D genes are given only for firm matches. Clone sizes are given selectively: once, few, many, or a class where the clone is expanded.

size	D	V	J	DNA	CDR3
.	TRBD1	TRBV5-1	TRBJ1-6	TGCGCCAGCAGCTTGGAGGGACAGGGCCGATCACCCCTCCACTTT	CASSLEGQGRSPLHF
.	TRBD1	TRBV2	TRBJ1-1	TGTGCCAGCAGTGAAAGGGGGCTTTATACTGAAGCTTTCTTT	CASSERGLYTEAFF
.	.	TRBV6-4	TRBJ2-2	TGTGCCAGCAGACAGGGGAACACCGGGGAGCTGTTTTTT	CASRQGNTGELFF
.	TRBD1	TRBV5-5	TRBJ2-3	TGTGCCAGCAGCTTGCTGGACAGGGGAACAGATACGCAGTATTTT	CASSLLDRGTDTQYF
few	.	TRBV6-5	TRBJ1-1	TGTGCCAGCCGTTTCGACGGGGAGAGGAGAGCTTTCTTT	CASRFDGERRAFF
.	.	TRBV6-5	TRBJ1-2	TGTGCCAGCACCACCCAGGAGGGCTATGGCTACACCTTC	CASTTQEGYGYTF
.	.	TRBV3-1/TRBV3-2	TRBJ2-3	TGTGCCAGCAGCCAAGAAGTGTGGAGCACAGATACGCAGTATTTT	CASSQEVWSTDTQYF
once	TRBD1	TRBV6-1	TRBJ2-3	TGTGCCAGCAGTGAGGCACAGGGGGCAGCGGATACGCAGTATTTT	CASSEAQGAADTQYF
.	.	TRBV30	TRBJ1-1	TGTGCCTGGAGTGGACAGCTTAAGAACACTGAAGCTTTCTTT	CAWSGQLKNTEAFF
.	.	TRBV28	TRBJ2-3	TGTGCCAGCAGTTTTTCAGGGGCGGAAGATACGCAGTATTTT	CASSFSGAEDTQYF
.	TRBD1	TRBV27	TRBJ1-2	TGTGCCAGCAGTTCCAGGGGGGATGGCTACACCTTC	CASSSRGDGYTF
.	.	TRBV6-6	TRBJ2-2	TGTGCCAGCAAGGATTCCAGCTCCACCGGGGAGCTGTTTTTT	CASKDSSSTGELFF
.	.	TRBV18	TRBJ2-7	TGTGCCAGCTCACCTACGGGACACCTCTACGAGCAGTACTTC	CASSPTGHLYEQYF
.	.	TRBV5-6	TRBJ2-7	TGTGCCAGCAGCTTGGACCAGGGTGGGGAGCAGTACTTC	CASSLDQGGEQYF
.	.	TRBV9	TRBJ1-2	TGTGCCAGCAGCGCCCTTGGGGGAGAGTCTCTTGGCTACACCTTC	CASSALGGESLGYTF
.	TRBD1	TRBV5-1	TRBJ1-1	TGCGCCAGCAGCGCGAGCCTCGGACAGGTAAAGTGGCCCTCCACTTTT	CASSASLGQVKWPSTF
.	TRBD1	TRBV6-5	TRBJ2-7	TGTGCCAGCAGCCGGGGACAGGGGGCCTACGAGCAGTACTTC	CASSRGQGAYEQYF
once	.	TRBV10-1	TRBJ2-7	TGCGCCAGCAGTGAAAGACAGGCTGAGCAGTACTTC	CASSERQAEQYF
few	.	TRBV29-1	TRBJ2-4	TGCAGCGTTGAAGATTCGGGTCTCGCCAAAAACATTCAGTACTTC	CSVEDSGLAKNIQYF
.	.	TRBV15	TRBJ2-2	TGTGCCACCAGCAGATATCGCCAGCCGAACACCGGGGAGCTGTTTTTT	CATSRYRQPNTGELFF
.	.	TRBV7-2	TRBJ1-6	TGTGCCAGCAGGGGCAGGGGCCCCTATAATTCACCCCTCCACTTT	CASRGRGPYNSPLHF
.	.	TRBV18	TRBJ2-6	TGTGCCAGCTCACCAGAGACTGGGGCCAACGTCCTGACTTTC	CASSPETGANVLTF
.	.	TRBV2	TRBJ1-4	TGTGCCAGCACTCGACTGGGGGGGAGGAATGAAAAACTGTTTTTT	CASTRLGGRNEKLFF
.	.	TRBV11-2	TRBJ1-2	TGTGCCAGCAGCCACGCTGAACTTACTAACTATGGCTACACCTTC	CASSHAELTNYGYTF
.	TRBD2	TRBV4-1	TRBJ2-3	TGCGCCAGCAGCCAAGAGGCGCGGGGGGGCATAGATACGCAGTATTTT	CASSQEARGGIDTQYF
.	TRBD1	TRBV7-8	TRBJ1-2	TGTGCCAGCAGCTTAGAAGGTCTACAGGGGGCCTATGGCTACACCTTC	CASSLEGLQGAYGYTF
.	TRBD1	TRBV4-1	TRBJ2-2	TGCGCCAGCAGAGAACAGGGGAGCGGCACCGGGGAGCTGTTTTTT	CASREQGSGTGELFF
.	.	TRBV24-1	TRBJ2-2	TGTGCCACCAGTGATCCTACAGGGAAGGAGGGGGAGCTGTTTTTT	CATSDPTGKEGELFF
.	.	TRBV20-1	TRBJ1-4	TGCAGTGCTAGACGTGAAAAACTGTTTTTT	CSARREKLFF
.	TRBD1	TRBV2	TRBJ2-2	TGTGCCAGCAGTAAGAGGAACAGGGGGAACACCGGGGAGCTGTTTTTT	CASSKRNRGNTGELFF
.	.	TRBV18	TRBJ1-2	TGTGCCAGCTCACCTACAGACAACTATGGCTACACCTTC	CASSPTDNYGYTF
once	TRBD1	TRBV28	TRBJ2-7	TGTGCCAGCAGGACCCATGGACAGGGAGGGCAGTACTTC	CASRTHGQGGQYF
.	TRBD1	TRBV2	TRBJ2-2	TGTGCCAGCAGTGAAAGACAGGGAAGCACCGGGGAGCTGTTTTTT	CASSERQGSTGELFF
.	.	TRBV28	TRBJ2-7	TGTGCCAGCAGTTTTGGATTTCCATCCTACGAGCAGTACTTC	CASSFGFPSYEQYF
.	.	TRBV6-5	TRBJ1-4	TGTGCCAGCAGTTTCAGCGGGGCTAATGAAAAACTGTTTTTT	CASSFSGANEKLFF
.	.	TRBV6-2/TRBV6-3	TRBJ1-5	TGTGCCAGCAGTACCCCCCCCCAATGGAACAATCAGCCCCAGCATTTT	CASSTPPQWNNQPQHF
.	TRBD2	TRBV28	TRBJ2-3	TGTGCCAGCAGTTTGCACCAAGGACTAGCTGATACGCAGTATTTT	CASSLHQGLADTQYF
.	.	TRBV19	TRBJ2-6	TGTGCCAGTAGGCGAAGGACGGCTAGCTCTGGGGCCAACGTCCTGACTTTC	CASRRRTASSGANVLTF
.	.	TRBV6-5	TRBJ2-7	TGTGCCAGCAGCCGTCTCGTATCCTACGAGCAGTACTTC	CASSRLVSYEQYF
.	.	TRBV12-5	TRBJ2-5	TGTGCTAGTGGTCCCAGGGCGGAGACCCAGTACTTC	CASGPRAETQYF
.	.	TRBV7-3	TRBJ1-1	TGTGCCAGCAGCTTAAATCCAGGGAACACTGAAGCTTTCTTT	CASSLNPGNTEAFF
.	.	TRBV4-1	TRBJ1-2	TGCGCCAGCAGCCAAACAGGGACCACCTATGGCTACACCTTC	CASSQTGTTYGYTF
.	.	TRBV28	TRBJ2-7	TGTGCCAGCAGTCTTTACACCCTCTCCCGCAGGCCCATATCCTACGAGCAGTACTTC	CASSLYTLSRRPISYEQYF
.	.	TRBV5-6	TRBJ1-1	TGTGCCAGCAGCCCCGGACCGCTGAACACTGAAGCTTTCTTT	CASSPGPLNTEAFF
.	TRBD1	TRBV6-4	TRBJ2-3	TGTGCCAGCAGTGAAGGGACAGGGTTACCAGATACGCAGTATTTT	CASSEGTGLPDTQYF
.	TRBD1	TRBV28	TRBJ2-7	TGTGCCAGCAATGAGGCAGGACAGGGGGTTGCGAGGCAGTACTTC	CASNEAGQGVARQYF
.	TRBD1	TRBV15	TRBJ1-5	TGTGCCACCAGCAGAGATGCAGGGGGCGATCAGCCCCAGCATTTT	CATSRDAGGDQPQHF
few	TRBD2	TRBV24-1	TRBJ2-1	TGTGCCACCAGTGATACCACACTAGCGGACGCCTACAATGAGCAGTTCTTC	CATSDTTLADAYNEQFF